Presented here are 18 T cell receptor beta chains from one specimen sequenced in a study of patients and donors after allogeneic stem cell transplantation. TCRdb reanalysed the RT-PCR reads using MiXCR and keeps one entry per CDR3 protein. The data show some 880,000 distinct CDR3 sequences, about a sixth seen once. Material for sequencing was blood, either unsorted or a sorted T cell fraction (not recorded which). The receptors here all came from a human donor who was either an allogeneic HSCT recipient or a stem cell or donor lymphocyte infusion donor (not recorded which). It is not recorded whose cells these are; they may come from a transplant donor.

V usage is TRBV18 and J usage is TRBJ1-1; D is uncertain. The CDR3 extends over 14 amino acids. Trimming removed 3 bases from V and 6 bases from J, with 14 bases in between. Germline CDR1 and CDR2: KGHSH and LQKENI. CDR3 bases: TGTGCCAGCTCACCGAGCATTGGTTTGGCTGAAGCTTTCTTT. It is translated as CASSPSIGLAEAFF. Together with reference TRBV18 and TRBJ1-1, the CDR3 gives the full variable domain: NAGVMQNPRHLVRRRGQEARLRCSPMKGHSHVYWYRQLPEEGLKFMVYLQKENIIDESGMPKERFSAEFPKEGPSILRIQQVVRGDSAAYFCASSPSIGLAEAFFGQGTRLTVV.

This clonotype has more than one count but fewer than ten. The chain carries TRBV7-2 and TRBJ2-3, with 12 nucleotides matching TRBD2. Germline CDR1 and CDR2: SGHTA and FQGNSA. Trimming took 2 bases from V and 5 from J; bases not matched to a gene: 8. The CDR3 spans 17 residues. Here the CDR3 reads CASSLFSSGGARDTQYF. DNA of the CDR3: TGTGCCAGCAGCTTATTCTCTAGCGGGGGGGCGAGAGATACGCAGTATTTT.

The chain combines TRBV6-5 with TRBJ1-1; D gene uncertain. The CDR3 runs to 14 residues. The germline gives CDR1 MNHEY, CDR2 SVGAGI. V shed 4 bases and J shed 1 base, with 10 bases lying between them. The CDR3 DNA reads TGTGCCAGCAGTTTCGGACTGACGAACACTGAAGCTTTCTTT. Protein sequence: CASSFGLTNTEAFF.

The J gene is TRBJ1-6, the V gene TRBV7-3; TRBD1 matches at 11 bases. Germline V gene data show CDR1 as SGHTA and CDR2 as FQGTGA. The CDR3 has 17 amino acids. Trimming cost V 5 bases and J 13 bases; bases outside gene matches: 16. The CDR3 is CASSTKTGTGGYAPLHF. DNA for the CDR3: TGTGCCAGCAGCACAAAGACCGGGACAGGGGGGTATGCGCCCCTCCACTTT.

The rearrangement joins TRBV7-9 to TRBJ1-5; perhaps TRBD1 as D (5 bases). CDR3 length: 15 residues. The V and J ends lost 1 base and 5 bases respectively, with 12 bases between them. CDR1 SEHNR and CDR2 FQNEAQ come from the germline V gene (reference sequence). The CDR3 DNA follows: TGTGCCAGCAGCTTAGGGGGGGTTGGAGATCAGCCCCAGCATTTT. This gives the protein CASSLGGVGDQPQHF.

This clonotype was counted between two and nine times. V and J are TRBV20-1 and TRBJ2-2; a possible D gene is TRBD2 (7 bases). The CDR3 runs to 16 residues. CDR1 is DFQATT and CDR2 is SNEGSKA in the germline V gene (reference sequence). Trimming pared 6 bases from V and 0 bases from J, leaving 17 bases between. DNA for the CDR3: TGCAGTGCCCCACGTCGGGGGGCTCCGAACACCGGGGAGCTGTTTTTT. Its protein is CSAPRRGAPNTGELFF.

CDR3 region: CASSLGQGLGYEQYF. The CDR3 DNA sequence: TGTGCCAGCAGCTTGGGACAGGGACTGGGCTACGAGCAGTACTTC. The V gene is TRBV7-2, the J gene TRBJ2-7; 9 bases are shared with TRBD1. The germline CDR1 and CDR2 sequences are SGHTA and FQGNSA. V lost 3 bases and J lost 3; bases outside the gene matches: 6. The CDR3 has 15 residues.

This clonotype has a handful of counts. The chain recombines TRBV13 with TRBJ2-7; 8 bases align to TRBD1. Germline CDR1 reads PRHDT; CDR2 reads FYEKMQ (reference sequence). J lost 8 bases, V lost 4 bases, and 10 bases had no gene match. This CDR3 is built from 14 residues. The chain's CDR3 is CASSSGQGRAQQYF. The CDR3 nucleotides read TGTGCCAGCAGCTCTGGACAGGGTCGGGCGCAGCAGTACTTC.

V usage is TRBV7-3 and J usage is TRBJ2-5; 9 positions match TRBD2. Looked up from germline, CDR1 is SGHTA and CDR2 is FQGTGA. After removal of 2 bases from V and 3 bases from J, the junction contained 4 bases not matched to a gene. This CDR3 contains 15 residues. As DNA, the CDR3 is TGTGCCAGCAGCTTAGGAGTAGCGGGAGAAGAGACCCAGTACTTC. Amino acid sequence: CASSLGVAGEETQYF.

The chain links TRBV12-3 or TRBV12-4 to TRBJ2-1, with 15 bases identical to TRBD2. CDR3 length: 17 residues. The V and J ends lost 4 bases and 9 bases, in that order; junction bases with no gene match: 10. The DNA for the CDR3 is TGTGCCAGCAGTTCCGGGGGGATGGGACTAGCGGGAGGTGAGCAGTTCTTC. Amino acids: CASSSGGMGLAGGEQFF.

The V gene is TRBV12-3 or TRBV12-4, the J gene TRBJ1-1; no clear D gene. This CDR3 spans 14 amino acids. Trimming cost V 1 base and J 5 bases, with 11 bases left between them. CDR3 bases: TGTGCCAGCAGTTTAGTCAACGTTCTGACTGAAGCTTTCTTT. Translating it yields CASSLVNVLTEAFF.

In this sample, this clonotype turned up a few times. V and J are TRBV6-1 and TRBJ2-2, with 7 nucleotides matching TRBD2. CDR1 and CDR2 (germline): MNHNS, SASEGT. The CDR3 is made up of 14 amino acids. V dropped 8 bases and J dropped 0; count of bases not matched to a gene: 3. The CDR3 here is CASQLAPNTGELFF. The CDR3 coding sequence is TGTGCCAGCCAACTAGCGCCGAACACCGGGGAGCTGTTTTTT.

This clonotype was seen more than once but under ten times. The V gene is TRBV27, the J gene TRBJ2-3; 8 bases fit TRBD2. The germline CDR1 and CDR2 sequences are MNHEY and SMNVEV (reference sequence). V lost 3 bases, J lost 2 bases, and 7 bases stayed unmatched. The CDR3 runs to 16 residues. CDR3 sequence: CASSLWSGGATDTQYF. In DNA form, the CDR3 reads TGTGCCAGCAGTTTGTGGTCCGGGGGGGCCACAGATACGCAGTATTTT.

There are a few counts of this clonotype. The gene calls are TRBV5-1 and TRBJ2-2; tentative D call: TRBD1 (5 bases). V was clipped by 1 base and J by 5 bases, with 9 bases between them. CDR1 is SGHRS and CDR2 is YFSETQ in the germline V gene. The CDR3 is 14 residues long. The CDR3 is CASSLQGKTGELFF. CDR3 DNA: TGCGCCAGCAGCTTGCAGGGAAAAACCGGGGAGCTGTTTTTT.

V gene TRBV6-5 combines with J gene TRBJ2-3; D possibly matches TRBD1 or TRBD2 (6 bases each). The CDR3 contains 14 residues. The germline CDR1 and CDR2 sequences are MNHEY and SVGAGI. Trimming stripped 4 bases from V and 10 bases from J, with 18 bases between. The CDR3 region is CASSSGVGAGAQYF. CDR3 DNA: TGTGCCAGCAGTTCGGGGGTGGGGGCCGGTGCGCAGTATTTT.

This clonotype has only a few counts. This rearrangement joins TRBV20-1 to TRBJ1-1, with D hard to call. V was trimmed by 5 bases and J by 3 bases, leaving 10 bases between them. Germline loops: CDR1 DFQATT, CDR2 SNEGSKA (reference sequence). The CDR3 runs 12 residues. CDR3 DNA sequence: TGCAGTGCTCTACAGCGGTACACTGAAGCTTTCTTT. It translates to CSALQRYTEAFF.

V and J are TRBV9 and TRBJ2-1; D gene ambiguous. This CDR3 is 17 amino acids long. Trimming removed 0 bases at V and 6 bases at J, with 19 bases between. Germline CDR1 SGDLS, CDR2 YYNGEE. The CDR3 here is CASSVDPIGSLTNEQFF. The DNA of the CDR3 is TGTGCCAGCAGCGTAGACCCTATAGGGTCCCTTACCAATGAGCAGTTCTTC.

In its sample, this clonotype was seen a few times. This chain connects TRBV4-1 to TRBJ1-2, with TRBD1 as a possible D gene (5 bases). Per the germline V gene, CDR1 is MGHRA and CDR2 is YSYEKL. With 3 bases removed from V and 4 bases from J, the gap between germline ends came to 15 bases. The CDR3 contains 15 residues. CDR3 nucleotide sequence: TGCGCCAGCAGCCAGGGGGACGGGCAAAGCTATGGCTACACCTTC. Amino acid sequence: CASSQGDGQSYGYTF.